Presented here are 32 T cell receptor beta chains from one specimen sequenced in a study of control samples from healthy donors and cancer patients. Assay used: immunoSEQ multiplex PCR; TCRdb lists only in-frame clones, some missing. The sample lists roughly 150,000 clones; roughly 93% were seen once. Material: blood. These receptors came from a man aged 50 to 59 in good health.

Regarding this clone: Distinct nucleotide sequences in the sample also encode this CDR3. The rearrangement joins TRBV5-1 to TRBJ1-3; no clear D. Germline V gene lookup returns CDR1 SGHRS and CDR2 YFSETQ. This CDR3 has 15 residues. Trimming left V 1 base short and J 4 bases short, with 12 bases between. The CDR3 sequence: CASSLFASTGNTIYF. The CDR3 nucleotides read TGCGCCAGCAGCTTGTTCGCCAGCACAGGAAACACCATATATTTT.

This chain links TRBV15 with TRBJ2-7; D not resolved. With 1 base removed from V and 3 bases from J, the gap between germline ends came to 13 bases. Per germline, CDR1 LNHNV and CDR2 YYDKDF (reference sequence). The CDR3 runs to 15 residues. The CDR3 DNA is TGTGCCACCAGCAGAGGAAGCCGGCTGAACTACGAGCAGTACTTC. Its translation is CATSRGSRLNYEQYF. The variable domain in full, completed from reference TRBV15 and TRBJ2-7, reads DAMVIQNPRYQVTQFGKPVTLSCSQTLNHNVMYWYQQKSSQAPKLLFHYYDKDFNNEADTPDNFQSRRPNTSFCFLDIRSPGLGDTAMYLCATSRGSRLNYEQYFGPGTRLTVT.

This chain uses TRBV20-1 with TRBJ2-7; D gene uncertain. V lost 5 bases and J lost 3, with 8 bases in between. Germline-derived CDR1 and CDR2 are DFQATT and SNEGSKA (reference sequence). The CDR3 is made up of 11 amino acids. CDR3 sequence reads: CSASVDYEQYF. The CDR3 DNA is TGCAGTGCTTCTGTAGACTACGAGCAGTACTTC.

The CDR3 nucleotides are TGCGCCAGCAGTGAGTCCGTAAACAGGGGTCGCATGAACACTGAAGCTTTCTTT. It translates to CASSESVNRGRMNTEAFF. The chain is built from TRBV10-1 and TRBJ1-1; 7 nucleotides align to TRBD1. The germline CDR1 and CDR2 sequences are WNHNN and SYGVQD (reference sequence). This CDR3 contains 18 residues. The V and J ends lost 0 bases and 0 bases, in that order; junction bases with no gene match: 10.

The chain uses TRBV6-4 and TRBJ1-1; TRBD1 aligns across 8 bases. The CDR3 runs 15 residues. Germline loops: CDR1 MRHNA, CDR2 SNTAGT. The V gene end was trimmed by 7 bases and the J gene end by 1 base; junction bases not matched to a gene: 8. CDR3 sequence: CASTDPTGGNTEAFF. As DNA, the CDR3 is TGTGCCAGCACTGATCCAACAGGGGGGAACACTGAAGCTTTCTTT.

The chain couples TRBV5-1 to TRBJ2-3; D may be TRBD1 (6 bases). Germline values: CDR1 SGHRS, CDR2 YFSETQ. CDR3 length: 15 amino acids. V lost 0 bases and J lost 6, with 14 bases in between. The CDR3 sequence is CASSLERTQGDTQYF. The CDR3 DNA reads TGCGCCAGCAGCTTGGAGCGGACCCAGGGGGATACGCAGTATTTT.

The chain uses TRBV28 and TRBJ1-1; 7 nucleotides agree with TRBD1. The junction had 7 bases not matched to a gene; V was cut back by 2 bases and J by 1 base. The CDR3 length is 16 residues. Germline CDR1 reads MDHEN; CDR2 reads SYDVKM. Written as DNA, the CDR3 is TGTGCCAGCAGTTTACTTCGCGGGACAGCGAACACTGAAGCTTTCTTT. Its translation is CASSLLRGTANTEAFF.

The chain employs TRBV6-5 and TRBJ1-6, with D possibly being TRBD1 (5 bases). Trimming stripped 7 bases from V and 10 bases from J, with 17 bases between. There are 14 residues in the CDR3. Per germline, CDR1 MNHEY and CDR2 SVGAGI. CDR3 amino acids: CASKTGRGGSPLHF. The CDR3 DNA sequence: TGTGCCAGCAAAACCGGAAGGGGCGGGTCACCCCTCCACTTT.

This clone was picked up a small number of times. The J gene is TRBJ2-1, the V gene TRBV2; 9 positions agree with TRBD1. The junction had 0 bases not matched to a gene; V was cut back by 1 base and J by 8 bases. Per germline, CDR1 SNHLY and CDR2 FYNNEI. This CDR3 comprises 13 residues. This chain's CDR3 is CASSEGTGDEQFF. The DNA for the CDR3 is TGTGCCAGCAGTGAAGGGACAGGGGATGAGCAGTTCTTC. Drawing the rest from reference TRBV2 and TRBJ2-1, the complete variable domain is EPEVTQTPSHQVTQMGQEVILRCVPISNHLYFYWYRQILGQKVEFLVSFYNNEISEKSEIFDDQFSVERPDGSNFTLKIRSTKLEDSAMYFCASSEGTGDEQFFGPGTRLTVL.

This clone appeared a few times. The chain has TRBV4-1 and TRBJ2-7, with no clear D. Trimming left V 6 bases short and J 2 bases short, with 17 bases between. The CDR3 is 15 residues long. Germline CDR1 and CDR2: MGHRA and YSYEKL. The CDR3 protein is CASSPSVALPYEQYF. The CDR3 region has the DNA TGCGCCAGCAGTCCCTCGGTCGCCCTCCCCTACGAGCAGTACTTC.

This rearrangement joins TRBV18 to TRBJ1-2; D gene ambiguous. This CDR3 is built from 15 residues. The germline gives CDR1 KGHSH, CDR2 LQKENI. V lost 4 bases and J 0 bases, leaving 12 bases between the germline ends. The CDR3 here is CASSRRYGPNYGYTF. In nucleotides, the CDR3 is TGTGCCAGCTCACGTCGTTACGGCCCTAACTATGGCTACACCTTC.

This chain connects TRBV28 to TRBJ1-5, with D hard to call. This CDR3 is built from 14 residues. Trimming pared 3 bases from V and 3 bases from J, leaving 9 bases between. Germline CDR1 and CDR2: MDHEN and SYDVKM. The CDR3 DNA follows: TGTGCCAGCAGTTTTCCTGGGAACAATCAGCCCCAGCATTTT. It specifies CASSFPGNNQPQHF. Full variable domain (missing parts from reference TRBV28 and TRBJ1-5): DVKVTQSSRYLVKRTGEKVFLECVQDMDHENMFWYRQDPGLGLRLIYFSYDVKMKEKGDIPEGYSVSREKKERFSLILESASTNQTSMYLCASSFPGNNQPQHFGDGTRLSIL.

The V and J genes are TRBV3-1 (or the pseudogene TRBV3-2) and TRBJ1-1; the D gene is possibly TRBD1 (5 bases). Trimming stripped 4 bases from V and 0 bases from J, with 15 bases between. From germline, CDR1 is LGHDT and CDR2 YNNKEL (reference sequence). This CDR3 region has 16 residues. CDR3 coding DNA: TGTGCCAGCAGCCCCCCCGAGAGGGGATTGAACACTGAAGCTTTCTTT. Its translation: CASSPPERGLNTEAFF.

The chain is built from TRBV20-1 and TRBJ2-7; D gene uncertain. V dropped 3 bases and J dropped 4 bases, with 4 bases sitting between them. The CDR3 is 10 amino acids. In germline, CDR1 is DFQATT, CDR2 SNEGSKA (reference sequence). The CDR3 DNA reads as TGCAGTGCTAGCGGGTACGAGCAGTACTTC. It codes for CSASGYEQYF.

The chain links TRBV6-1 to TRBJ1-6, with no clear D. The CDR3 sequence is 13 residues long. Germline CDR1 and CDR2: MNHNS and SASEGT. V was trimmed by 2 bases and J by 10 bases, leaving 9 bases between them. The DNA of the CDR3 is TGTGCCAGCAGTGAACGGGGTCCGTCACCCCTCCACTTT. Translation gives CASSERGPSPLHF.

The chain couples TRBV19 to TRBJ2-4, with 9 bases identical to TRBD1. Trimming removed 3 bases from V and 8 bases from J; junction bases left unmatched: 5. From germline, CDR1 is LNHDA and CDR2 SQIVND (reference sequence). The CDR3 covers 14 residues. The CDR3 protein is CASSIRDREDIQYF. CDR3 nucleotide sequence: TGTGCCAGTAGTATCCGGGACAGGGAAGACATTCAGTACTTC.

The chain uses TRBV19 and TRBJ1-6; D remains ambiguous. The germline V gene encodes CDR1 LNHDA and CDR2 SQIVND (reference sequence). V was cut by 3 bases and J by 3 bases, with 6 bases left in between. The CDR3 has 14 residues. DNA for the CDR3: TGTGCCAGTAGTATCCCGGTCTATAATTCACCCCTCCACTTT. Amino acid sequence: CASSIPVYNSPLHF. Full variable domain (missing parts from reference TRBV19 and TRBJ1-6): DGGITQSPKYLFRKEGQNVTLSCEQNLNHDAMYWYRQDPGQGLRLIYYSQIVNDFQKGDIAEGYSVSREKKESFPLTVTSAQKNPTAFYLCASSIPVYNSPLHFGNGTRLTVT.

This rearrangement joins TRBV10-3 to TRBJ2-1; D may be TRBD1 or TRBD2 (5 bases each). The germline V gene encodes CDR1 ENHRY and CDR2 SYGVKD. V was clipped by 6 bases and J by 7 bases, with 19 bases between them. The CDR3 loop spans 15 amino acids. In DNA form, the CDR3 reads TGTGCCATCAGAGGAGCCGGGACGGGGAATAATGAGCAGTTCTTC. Encoded protein: CAIRGAGTGNNEQFF.

This clone was recorded only once. The chain recombines TRBV5-1 with TRBJ1-4; D is ambiguous. Germline CDR1 SGHRS, CDR2 YFSETQ. There are 13 residues in the CDR3. V dropped 3 bases and J dropped 12 bases, with 15 bases sitting between them. The CDR3, as DNA: TGCGCCAGCAGCTCCCAGGACGGTGGAGAACTGTTTTTT. Its protein is CASSSQDGGELFF.

V and J are TRBV4-1 and TRBJ2-1; D not certain. The length of the CDR3 is 12 residues. Trimming left V 1 base short and J 7 bases short, with 5 bases between. CDR1 and CDR2 (germline): MGHRA, YSYEKL. CDR3 DNA sequence: TGCGCCAGCAGCCAAGGGATTAATGAGCAGTTCTTC. As protein: CASSQGINEQFF.

V is TRBV7-2 and J is TRBJ1-6, with TRBD1 matching 7 bases. This CDR3 spans 14 amino acids. V lost 3 bases and J lost 6; bases outside the gene matches: 2. Germline assignment: CDR1 SGHTA and CDR2 FQGNSA. The CDR3 nucleotides read TGTGCCAGCAGCTTTGGACAGGTTAATTCACCCCTCCACTTT. Amino acids: CASSFGQVNSPLHF.

V and J are TRBV3-1 (or the pseudogene TRBV3-2) and TRBJ2-6; possibly TRBD2 for D (5 bases). The germline V and J ends were trimmed by 1 base and 0 bases, with 10 bases remaining between them. CDR3 length: 17 residues. Germline V CDR1 and CDR2: LGHDT, YNNKEL (reference sequence). The CDR3 nucleotides are TGTGCCAGCAGCCAAGTCCCCGCGGGCTCTGGGGCCAACGTCCTGACTTTC. This sequence encodes CASSQVPAGSGANVLTF.

The gene calls are TRBV10-2 and TRBJ1-6, with 7 bases identical to TRBD1. Germline trimming cut 2 bases from V and 10 bases from J; bases unmatched to any gene: 11. There are 16 residues in the CDR3. Germline CDR1 is WSHSY and CDR2 is SAAADI. The CDR3 is CASSETLQGSWSPLHF. CDR3 bases: TGCGCCAGCAGTGAGACACTACAGGGGTCTTGGTCACCCCTCCACTTT.

This clone was found once. The V gene is TRBV5-1, the J gene TRBJ2-3, with unresolved D. Germline V gene data show CDR1 as SGHRS and CDR2 as YFSETQ. V was shortened by 0 bases and J by 0 bases, with 8 bases between the two germline ends. The CDR3 loop spans 15 amino acids. As DNA, the CDR3 is TGCGCCAGCAGCTTGGGGCCGGTAAGCACAGATACGCAGTATTTT. Translated, it gives CASSLGPVSTDTQYF.

Points on this clone: One junction end does not reproduce the germline sequence, and a read error may be involved. This chain joins TRBV3-1 (or the pseudogene TRBV3-2) and TRBJ2-7; 12 positions match TRBD2. This CDR3 is built from 15 residues. The germline V gene has CDR1 LGHDT and CDR2 YNNKEL (reference sequence). The CDR3 region has the DNA TGTGCCAGCAGCCAAGATTTGGGAAGGACTAGCGGGAAGCGGTTC. This codes for CASSQDLGRTSGKRF.

The chain joins TRBV19 to TRBJ2-6; 8 nucleotides line up with TRBD1. The V gene end was trimmed by 3 bases and the J gene end by 0 bases; junction bases not matched to a gene: 16. The CDR3 is 21 amino acids. Germline loops: CDR1 LNHDA, CDR2 SQIVND (reference sequence). The CDR3: CASSIIVMRQGASSGANVLTF. The CDR3 DNA sequence: TGTGCCAGTAGTATTATTGTAATGCGGCAGGGGGCCAGCTCTGGGGCCAACGTCCTGACTTTC. Variable domain in full (rest from reference TRBV19 and TRBJ2-6): DGGITQSPKYLFRKEGQNVTLSCEQNLNHDAMYWYRQDPGQGLRLIYYSQIVNDFQKGDIAEGYSVSREKKESFPLTVTSAQKNPTAFYLCASSIIVMRQGASSGANVLTFGAGSRLTVL.

The CDR3 loop reads CSVVQGVHEQYF. The CDR3 region has the DNA TGCAGCGTTGTGCAGGGGGTACACGAGCAGTACTTC. The rearrangement joins TRBV29-1 to TRBJ2-7; 7 bases are a match to TRBD1. The CDR3 is made up of 12 amino acids. The V gene's germline CDR1 is SQVTM and CDR2 ANQGSEA. Losses at the gene ends were 4 bases for V and 5 bases for J; bases not matched to a gene: 5.

V and J are TRBV5-1 and TRBJ2-1; 12 bases align to TRBD2. Germline CDR1 and CDR2: SGHRS and YFSETQ. The length of the CDR3 is 13 residues. V lost 8 bases and J lost 5; bases outside the gene matches: 2. The CDR3 sequence: CASGLAGNNEQFF. CDR3 in DNA: TGCGCCAGTGGACTAGCGGGAAACAATGAGCAGTTCTTC.

This clone appeared once. This chain connects TRBV9 to TRBJ2-7; 8 bases are shared with TRBD1. This CDR3 spans 14 amino acids. CDR1 and CDR2 (germline): SGDLS, YYNGEE. V was clipped by 2 bases and J by 7 bases; unmatched bases: 8. The CDR3 nucleotides read TGTGCCAGCAGCGTCGTCGGGACAGGTAGTGAGCAGTACTTC. Translation gives CASSVVGTGSEQYF.

The chain links TRBV11-2 to TRBJ2-7; D could derive from TRBD1 or TRBD2 (6 bases each). This CDR3 is built from 15 residues. Germline lookup yields CDR1 SGHAT and CDR2 FQNNGV. Trimming removed 1 base from V and 0 bases from J, with 10 bases in between. CDR3 sequence: CASSLGRGGSYEQYF. CDR3 DNA: TGTGCCAGCAGCTTAGGCAGGGGAGGCTCCTACGAGCAGTACTTC.

V is TRBV30 and J is TRBJ1-2; TRBD1 matches 10 bases. The germline V gene has CDR1 GTSNPN and CDR2 SVGIG (reference sequence). The V and J ends lost 3 bases and 4 bases, in that order; junction bases with no gene match: 5. The length of the CDR3 is 14 residues. The CDR3 sequence is CAWRGTGEAYGYTF. CDR3 DNA sequence: TGTGCCTGGAGGGGGACAGGGGAAGCCTATGGCTACACCTTC.

The chain uses TRBV24-1 and TRBJ1-5; TRBD1 matches 7 bases. The germline V gene has CDR1 KGHDR and CDR2 SFDVKD. CDR3 size: 14 residues. V was clipped by 0 bases and J by 6 bases; unmatched bases: 1. CDR3 sequence (DNA): TGTGCCACCAGTGATTTGCCAGGGGGTCAGCCCCAGCATTTT. This encodes CATSDLPGGQPQHF.